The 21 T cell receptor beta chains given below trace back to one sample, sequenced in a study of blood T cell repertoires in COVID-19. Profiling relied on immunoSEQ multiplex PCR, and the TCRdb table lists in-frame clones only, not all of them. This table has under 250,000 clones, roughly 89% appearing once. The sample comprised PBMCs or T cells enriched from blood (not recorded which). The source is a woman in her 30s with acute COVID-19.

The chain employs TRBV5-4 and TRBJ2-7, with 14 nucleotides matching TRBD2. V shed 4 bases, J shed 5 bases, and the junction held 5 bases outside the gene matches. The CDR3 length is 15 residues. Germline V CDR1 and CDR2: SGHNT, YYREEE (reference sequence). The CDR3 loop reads CASSPRLAGGDEQYF. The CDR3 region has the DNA TGTGCCAGCAGCCCCAGACTAGCGGGGGGGGACGAGCAGTACTTC. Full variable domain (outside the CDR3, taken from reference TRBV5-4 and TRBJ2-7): ETGVTQSPTHLIKTRGQQVTLRCSSQSGHNTVSWYQQALGQGPQFIFQYYREEENGRGNFPPRFSGLQFPNYSSELNVNALELDDSALYLCASSPRLAGGDEQYFGPGTRLTVT.

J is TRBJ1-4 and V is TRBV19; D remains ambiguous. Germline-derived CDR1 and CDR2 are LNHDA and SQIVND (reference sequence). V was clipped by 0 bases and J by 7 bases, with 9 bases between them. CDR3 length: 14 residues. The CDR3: CASSIDLESEKLFF. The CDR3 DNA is TGTGCCAGTAGTATAGATCTTGAGAGTGAAAAACTGTTTTTT.

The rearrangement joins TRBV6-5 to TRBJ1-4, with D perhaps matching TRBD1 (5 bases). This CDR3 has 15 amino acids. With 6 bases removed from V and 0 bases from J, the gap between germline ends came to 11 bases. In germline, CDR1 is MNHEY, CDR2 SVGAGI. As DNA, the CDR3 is TGTGCCAGCAGCTTTCAGGGTCCAACTAATGAAAAACTGTTTTTT. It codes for CASSFQGPTNEKLFF.

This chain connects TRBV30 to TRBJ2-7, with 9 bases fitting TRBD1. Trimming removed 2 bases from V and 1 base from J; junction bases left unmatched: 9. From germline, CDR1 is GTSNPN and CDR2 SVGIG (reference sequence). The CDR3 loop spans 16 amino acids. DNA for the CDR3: TGTGCCTGGAGTCCAACCGGGACAGGGTGGTCCTACGAGCAGTACTTC. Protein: CAWSPTGTGWSYEQYF.

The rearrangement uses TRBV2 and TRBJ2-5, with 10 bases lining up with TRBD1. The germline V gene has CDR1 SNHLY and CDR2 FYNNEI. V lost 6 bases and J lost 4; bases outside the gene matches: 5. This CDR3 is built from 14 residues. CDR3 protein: CASRPGQGGETQYF. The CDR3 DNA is TGTGCCAGCAGACCCGGACAGGGGGGAGAGACCCAGTACTTC. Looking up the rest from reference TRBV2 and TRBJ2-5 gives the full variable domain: EPEVTQTPSHQVTQMGQEVILRCVPISNHLYFYWYRQILGQKVEFLVSFYNNEISEKSEIFDDQFSVERPDGSNFTLKIRSTKLEDSAMYFCASRPGQGGETQYFGPGTRLLVL.

DNA of the CDR3: TGCGCCAGCAGCTTGGGACAGGGGGTTGTTAGTGAGCAGTTCTTC. Encoded protein: CASSLGQGVVSEQFF. The V and J genes are TRBV5-1 and TRBJ2-1; 9 bases are a match to TRBD1. With V trimmed by 0 bases and J by 9 bases, 7 bases remained unmatched. The CDR3 length is 15 residues. Germline CDR1 and CDR2: SGHRS and YFSETQ.

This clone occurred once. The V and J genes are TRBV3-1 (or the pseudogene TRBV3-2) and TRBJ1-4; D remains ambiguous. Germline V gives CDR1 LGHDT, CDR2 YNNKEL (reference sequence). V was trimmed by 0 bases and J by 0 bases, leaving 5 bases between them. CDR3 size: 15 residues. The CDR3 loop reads CASSQDLATNEKLFF. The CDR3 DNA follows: TGTGCCAGCAGCCAAGATCTCGCAACTAATGAAAAACTGTTTTTT.

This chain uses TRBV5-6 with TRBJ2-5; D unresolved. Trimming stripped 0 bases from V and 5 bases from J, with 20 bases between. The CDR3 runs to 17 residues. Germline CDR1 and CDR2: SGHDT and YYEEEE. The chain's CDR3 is CASSLGWFQRYGETQYF. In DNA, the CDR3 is TGTGCCAGCAGCTTGGGGTGGTTCCAGCGTTACGGCGAGACCCAGTACTTC.

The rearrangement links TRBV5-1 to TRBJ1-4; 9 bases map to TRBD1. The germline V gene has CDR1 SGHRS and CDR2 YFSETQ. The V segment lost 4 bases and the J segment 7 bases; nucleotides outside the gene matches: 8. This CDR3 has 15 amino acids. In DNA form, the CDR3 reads TGCGCCAGCAGCACAGGGACAGGGCTGGCTGAAAAACTGTTTTTT. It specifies CASSTGTGLAEKLFF.

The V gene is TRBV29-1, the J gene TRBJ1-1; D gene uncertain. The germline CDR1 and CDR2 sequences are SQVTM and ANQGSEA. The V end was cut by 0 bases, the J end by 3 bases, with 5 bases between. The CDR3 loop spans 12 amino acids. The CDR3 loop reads CSVEDSYTEAFF. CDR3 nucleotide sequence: TGCAGCGTTGAAGATAGTTACACTGAAGCTTTCTTT.

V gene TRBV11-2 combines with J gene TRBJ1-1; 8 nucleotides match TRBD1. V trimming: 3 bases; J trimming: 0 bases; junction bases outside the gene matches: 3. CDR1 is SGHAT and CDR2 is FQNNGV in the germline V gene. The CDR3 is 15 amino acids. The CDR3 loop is CASSLGDRMNTEAFF. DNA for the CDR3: TGTGCCAGCAGCTTGGGGGACAGGATGAACACTGAAGCTTTCTTT.

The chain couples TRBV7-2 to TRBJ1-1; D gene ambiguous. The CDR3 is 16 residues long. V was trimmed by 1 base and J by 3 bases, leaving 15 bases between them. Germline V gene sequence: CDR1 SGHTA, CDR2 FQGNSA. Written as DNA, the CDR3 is TGTGCCAGCAGCTTAGTATTGCTGGGAGGCCACACTGAAGCTTTCTTT. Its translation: CASSLVLLGGHTEAFF.

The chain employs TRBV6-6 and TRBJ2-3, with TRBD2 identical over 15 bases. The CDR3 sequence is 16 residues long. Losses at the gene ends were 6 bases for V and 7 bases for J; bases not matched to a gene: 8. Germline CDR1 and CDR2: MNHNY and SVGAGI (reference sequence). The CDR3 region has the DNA TGTGCCAGCAGACGAGGACTAGCGGGGGGGCGGAATACGCAGTATTTT. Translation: CASRRGLAGGRNTQYF.

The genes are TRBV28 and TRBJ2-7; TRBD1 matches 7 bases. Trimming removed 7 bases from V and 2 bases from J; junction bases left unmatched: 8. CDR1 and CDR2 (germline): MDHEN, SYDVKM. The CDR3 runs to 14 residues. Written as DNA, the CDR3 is TGTGCCAGCAACCCACCGGGACAGCCCTACGAGCAGTACTTC. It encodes CASNPPGQPYEQYF.

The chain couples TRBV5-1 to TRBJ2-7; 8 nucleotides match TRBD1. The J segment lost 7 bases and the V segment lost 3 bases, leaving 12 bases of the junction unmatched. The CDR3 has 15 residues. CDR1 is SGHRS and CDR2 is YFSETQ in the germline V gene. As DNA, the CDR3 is TGCGCCAGCAGCTCACAAGGGACAGGACAGTATGAGCAGTACTTC. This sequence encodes CASSSQGTGQYEQYF.

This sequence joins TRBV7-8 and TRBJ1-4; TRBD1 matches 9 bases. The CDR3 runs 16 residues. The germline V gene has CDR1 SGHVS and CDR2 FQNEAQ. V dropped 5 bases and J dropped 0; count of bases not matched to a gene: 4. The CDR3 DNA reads TGTGCCAGCAGCCGAACAGGGGGCCCAACTAATGAAAAACTGTTTTTT. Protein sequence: CASSRTGGPTNEKLFF.

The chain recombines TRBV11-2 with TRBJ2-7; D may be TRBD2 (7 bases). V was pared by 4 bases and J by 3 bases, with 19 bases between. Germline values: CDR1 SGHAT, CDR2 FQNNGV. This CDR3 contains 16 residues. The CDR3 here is CASSSRGAGEHYEQYF. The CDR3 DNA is TGTGCCAGCAGCTCCCGGGGGGCAGGGGAACACTACGAGCAGTACTTC.

The CDR3 DNA reads TGTGCCAGTAGGGACAGGGTATACCCCGGGGAGCTGTTTTTT. This sequence encodes CASRDRVYPGELFF. The genes are TRBV19 and TRBJ2-2; 8 bases agree with TRBD1. CDR1 and CDR2 (germline): LNHDA, SQIVND (reference sequence). There are 14 residues in the CDR3. The ends lost 6 bases at V and 6 bases at J; junction bases unmatched: 6. Using reference TRBV19 and TRBJ2-2 for the parts outside the CDR3, the full variable domain is DGGITQSPKYLFRKEGQNVTLSCEQNLNHDAMYWYRQDPGQGLRLIYYSQIVNDFQKGDIAEGYSVSREKKESFPLTVTSAQKNPTAFYLCASRDRVYPGELFFGEGSRLTVL.

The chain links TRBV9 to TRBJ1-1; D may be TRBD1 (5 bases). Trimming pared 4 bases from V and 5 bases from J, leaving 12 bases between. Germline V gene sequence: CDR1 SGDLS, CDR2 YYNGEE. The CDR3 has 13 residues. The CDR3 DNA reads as TGTGCCAGCAGCCCCCAGGGCTCTACTGAAGCTTTCTTT. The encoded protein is CASSPQGSTEAFF.

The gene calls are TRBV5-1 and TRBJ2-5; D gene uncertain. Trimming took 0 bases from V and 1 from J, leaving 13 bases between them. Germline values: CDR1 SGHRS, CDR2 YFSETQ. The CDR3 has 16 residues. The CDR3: CASSLVGAGIQETQYF. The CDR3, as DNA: TGCGCCAGCAGCTTGGTAGGAGCCGGAATCCAAGAGACCCAGTACTTC. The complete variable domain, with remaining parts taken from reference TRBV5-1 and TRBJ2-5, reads KAGVTQTPRYLIKTRGQQVTLSCSPISGHRSVSWYQQTPGQGLQFLFEYFSETQRNKGNFPGRFSGRQFSNSRSEMNVSTLELGDSALYLCASSLVGAGIQETQYFGPGTRLLVL.

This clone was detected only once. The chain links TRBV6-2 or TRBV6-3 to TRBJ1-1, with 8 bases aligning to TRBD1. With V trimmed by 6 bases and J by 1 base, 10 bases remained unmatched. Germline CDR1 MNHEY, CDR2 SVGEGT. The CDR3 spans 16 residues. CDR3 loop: CASSQGQGKANTEAFF. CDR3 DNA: TGTGCCAGCAGCCAAGGACAGGGTAAGGCGAACACTGAAGCTTTCTTT.